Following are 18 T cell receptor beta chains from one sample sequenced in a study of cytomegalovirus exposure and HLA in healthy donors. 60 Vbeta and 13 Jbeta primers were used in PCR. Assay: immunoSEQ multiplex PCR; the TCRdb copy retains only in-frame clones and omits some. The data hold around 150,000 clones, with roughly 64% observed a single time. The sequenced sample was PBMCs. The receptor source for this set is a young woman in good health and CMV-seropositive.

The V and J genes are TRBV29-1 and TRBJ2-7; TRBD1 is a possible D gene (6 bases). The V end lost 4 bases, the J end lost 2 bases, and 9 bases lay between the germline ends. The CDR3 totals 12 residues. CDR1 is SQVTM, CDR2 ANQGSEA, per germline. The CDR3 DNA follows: TGCAGCGTTGTGCACAGGGCCTACGAGCAGTACTTC. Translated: CSVVHRAYEQYF.

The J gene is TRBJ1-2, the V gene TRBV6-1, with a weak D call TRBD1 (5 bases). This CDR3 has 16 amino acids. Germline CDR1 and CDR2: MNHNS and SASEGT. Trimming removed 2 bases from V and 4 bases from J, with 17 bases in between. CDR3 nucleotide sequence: TGTGCCAGCAGTGAATTAGCCAGGGCTTATACCTATGGCTACACCTTC. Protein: CASSELARAYTYGYTF.

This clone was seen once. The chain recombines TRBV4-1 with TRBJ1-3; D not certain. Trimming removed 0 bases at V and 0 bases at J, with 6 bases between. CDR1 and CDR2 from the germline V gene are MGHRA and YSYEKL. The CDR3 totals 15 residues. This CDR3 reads CASSQDRFSGNTIYF. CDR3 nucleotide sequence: TGCGCCAGCAGCCAAGATAGATTCTCTGGAAACACCATATATTTT.

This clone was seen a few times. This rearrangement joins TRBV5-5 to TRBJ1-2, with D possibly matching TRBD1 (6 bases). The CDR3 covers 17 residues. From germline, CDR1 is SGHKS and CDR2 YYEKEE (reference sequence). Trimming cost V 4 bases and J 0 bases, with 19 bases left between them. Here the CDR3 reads CASSGPSDRPSNYGYTF. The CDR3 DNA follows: TGTGCCAGCAGCGGACCAAGCGACAGGCCTTCTAACTATGGCTACACCTTC.

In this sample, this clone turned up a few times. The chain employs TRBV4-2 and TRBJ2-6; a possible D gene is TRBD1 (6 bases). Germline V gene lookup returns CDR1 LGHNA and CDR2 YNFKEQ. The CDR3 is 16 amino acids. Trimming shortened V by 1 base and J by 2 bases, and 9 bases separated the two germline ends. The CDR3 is CASSQATGTGANVLTF. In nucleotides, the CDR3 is TGTGCCAGCAGCCAAGCGACAGGTACTGGGGCCAACGTCCTGACTTTC.

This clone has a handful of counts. CDR3 in amino acids: CASRTNREFDGYTF. In nucleotides, the CDR3 is TGTGCCAGCAGGACCAACAGGGAATTTGACGGCTACACCTTC. This rearrangement joins TRBV28 to TRBJ1-2; possible D gene TRBD1, 6 bases. CDR1 and CDR2 from the germline V gene are MDHEN and SYDVKM. CDR3 length equals 14 residues. Trimming stripped 6 bases from V and 8 bases from J, with 19 bases between.

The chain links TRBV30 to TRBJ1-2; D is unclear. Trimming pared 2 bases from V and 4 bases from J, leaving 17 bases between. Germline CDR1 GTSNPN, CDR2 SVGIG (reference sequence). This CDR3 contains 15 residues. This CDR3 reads CAWSLHPGYGYGYTF. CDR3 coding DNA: TGTGCCTGGAGTCTGCATCCGGGGTATGGCTATGGCTACACCTTC.

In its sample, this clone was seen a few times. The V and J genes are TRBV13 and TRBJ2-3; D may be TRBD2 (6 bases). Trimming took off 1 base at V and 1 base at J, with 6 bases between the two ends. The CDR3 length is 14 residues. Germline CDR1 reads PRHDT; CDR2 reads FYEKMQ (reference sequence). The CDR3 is CASSLAGGTDTQYF. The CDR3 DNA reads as TGTGCCAGCAGCTTAGCGGGGGGCACAGATACGCAGTATTTT.

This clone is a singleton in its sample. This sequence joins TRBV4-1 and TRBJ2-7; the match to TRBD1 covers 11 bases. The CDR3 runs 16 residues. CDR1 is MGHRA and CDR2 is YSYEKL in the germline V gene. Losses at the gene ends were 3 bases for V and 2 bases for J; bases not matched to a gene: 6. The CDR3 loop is CASSQNPGQGAYEQYF. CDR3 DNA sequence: TGCGCCAGCAGCCAGAACCCGGGACAGGGGGCCTACGAGCAGTACTTC.

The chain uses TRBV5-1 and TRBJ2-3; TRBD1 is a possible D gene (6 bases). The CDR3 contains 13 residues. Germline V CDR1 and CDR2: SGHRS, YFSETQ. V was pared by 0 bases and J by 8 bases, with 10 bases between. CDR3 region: CASSLVLQGTQYF. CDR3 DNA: TGCGCCAGCAGCTTGGTTCTACAGGGTACGCAGTATTTT.

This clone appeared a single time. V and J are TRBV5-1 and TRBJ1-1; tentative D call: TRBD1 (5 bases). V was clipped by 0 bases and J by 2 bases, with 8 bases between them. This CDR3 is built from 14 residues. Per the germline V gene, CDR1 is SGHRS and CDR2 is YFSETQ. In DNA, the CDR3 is TGCGCCAGCAGCTTGGGGGGGGGAAACACTGAAGCTTTCTTT. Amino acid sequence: CASSLGGGNTEAFF.

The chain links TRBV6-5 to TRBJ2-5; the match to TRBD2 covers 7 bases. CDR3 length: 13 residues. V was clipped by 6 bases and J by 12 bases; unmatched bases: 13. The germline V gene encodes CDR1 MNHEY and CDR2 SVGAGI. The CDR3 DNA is TGTGCCAGCAGCCTGCTAGCGGATGCTACTGAGTACTTC. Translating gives CASSLLADATEYF.

The CDR3 here is CASRRDRGLYEQYF. The CDR3, as DNA: TGTGCCAGCAGGCGGGACAGGGGGCTCTACGAGCAGTACTTC. The V call is TRBV2, the J call TRBJ2-7, with TRBD1 matching over 12 bases. V was pared by 6 bases and J by 3 bases, with 3 bases of the junction left unmatched. The length of the CDR3 is 14 residues. Germline-derived CDR1 and CDR2 are SNHLY and FYNNEI.

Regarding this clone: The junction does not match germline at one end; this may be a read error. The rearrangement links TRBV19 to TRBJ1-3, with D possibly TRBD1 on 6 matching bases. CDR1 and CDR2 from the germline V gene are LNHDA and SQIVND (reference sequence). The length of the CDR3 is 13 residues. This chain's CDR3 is CASSPSQGTTIYF. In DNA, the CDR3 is TGTGCCAGTAGTCCTTCACAGGGAACCACCATATATTTT.

CDR3 in amino acids: CASRKRDNEQFF. CDR3 nucleotides: TGTGCCAGCAGGAAGCGAGACAATGAGCAGTTCTTC. The chain recombines TRBV2 with TRBJ2-1, with D uncertain. V lost 6 bases and J 5 bases, leaving 8 bases between the germline ends. There are 12 residues in the CDR3. From germline, CDR1 is SNHLY and CDR2 FYNNEI.

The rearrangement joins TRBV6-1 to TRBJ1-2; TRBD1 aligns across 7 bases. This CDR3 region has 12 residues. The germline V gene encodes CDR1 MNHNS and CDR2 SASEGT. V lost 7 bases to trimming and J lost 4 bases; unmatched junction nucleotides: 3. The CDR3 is CASTGQAYGYTF. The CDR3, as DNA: TGTGCCAGCACCGGACAGGCCTATGGCTACACCTTC.

This CDR3 is CASSRVTGKDYEQYF. The CDR3 DNA reads as TGTGCCAGCAGCCGAGTGACAGGAAAGGACTACGAGCAGTACTTC. The chain joins TRBV7-6 to TRBJ2-7; D may be TRBD1 (6 bases). The length of the CDR3 is 15 residues. Trimming removed 5 bases at V and 3 bases at J, with 17 bases between. CDR1 SGHVS and CDR2 FNYEAQ come from the germline V gene.

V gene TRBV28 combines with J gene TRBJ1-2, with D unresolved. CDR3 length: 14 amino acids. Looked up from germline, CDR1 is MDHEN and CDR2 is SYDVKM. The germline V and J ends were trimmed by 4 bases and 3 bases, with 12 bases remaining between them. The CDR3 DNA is TGTGCCAGCAGTTCTCCTTGGGGAGACTATGGCTACACCTTC. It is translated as CASSSPWGDYGYTF.